A single sample is the source of the 23 T cell receptor beta chains below, sequenced in a study of cytomegalovirus exposure and HLA in healthy donors. Primers included in the PCR were 60 Vbeta and 13 Jbeta primers. Data came from immunoSEQ multiplex PCR; TCRdb stores just in-frame clones and leaves some out. The sample data list approximately 50,000 clones. The sample comprised PBMCs. Receptors were obtained from a male donor in good health and CMV-seropositive.

This chain joins TRBV15 and TRBJ1-1, with a weak D call TRBD1 (5 bases). This CDR3 is 13 amino acids long. CDR1 and CDR2 from the germline V gene are LNHNV and YYDKDF (reference sequence). V was shortened by 11 bases and J by 1 base, with 14 bases between the two germline ends. CDR3 in DNA: TGTGCCTCTTCTCACGGGGGGAACACTGAAGCTTTCTTT. This codes for CASSHGGNTEAFF.

The V and J genes are TRBV25-1 and TRBJ1-1; 12 positions agree with TRBD1. The junction had 9 bases not matched to a gene; V was cut back by 6 bases and J by 7 bases. Germline lookup yields CDR1 MGHDK and CDR2 SYGVNS. This CDR3 comprises 15 residues. The CDR3 sequence is CASRDPGTGGIEAFF. DNA of the CDR3: TGTGCCAGCAGGGACCCCGGGACAGGGGGCATTGAAGCTTTCTTT. Full variable domain (missing parts from reference TRBV25-1 and TRBJ1-1): EADIYQTPRYLVIGTGKKITLECSQTMGHDKMYWYQQDPGMELHLIHYSYGVNSTEKGDLSSESTVSRIRTEHFPLTLESARPSHTSQYLCASRDPGTGGIEAFFGQGTRLTVV.

V is TRBV11-2 and J is TRBJ2-2, with 7 bases fitting TRBD1. V dropped 8 bases and J dropped 6; count of bases not matched to a gene: 12. The CDR3 has 15 residues. The germline V gene encodes CDR1 SGHAT and CDR2 FQNNGV. The CDR3 DNA is TGTGCCAGCCAGGCAGAGGGGGCGGTCGCCGGGGAGCTGTTTTTT. It yields the protein CASQAEGAVAGELFF.

The chain uses TRBV11-3 and TRBJ2-2; 10 bases line up with TRBD2. Unmatched junction bases numbered 6, after V lost 5 bases and J lost 0 bases. The length of the CDR3 is 17 residues. Germline lookup yields CDR1 SGHNT and CDR2 YENEEA. The DNA of the CDR3 is TGTGCCAGCAGCCCGGGACTAGCGCTCCCGAACACCGGGGAGCTGTTTTTT. Translated: CASSPGLALPNTGELFF.

The CDR3 reads CASSQPGLGNEKLFF. The CDR3 nucleotides read TGTGCCAGCTCTCAACCGGGTCTCGGGAATGAAAAACTGTTTTTT. The chain couples TRBV18 to TRBJ1-4; D is uncertain. The ends were cut back, 6 bases at V and 5 bases at J, with 16 bases in the middle. The CDR3 has 15 residues. Germline CDR1 KGHSH, CDR2 LQKENI.

The chain carries TRBV30 and TRBJ2-7; 10 nucleotides align to TRBD1. In germline, CDR1 is GTSNPN, CDR2 SVGIG (reference sequence). The ends lost 2 bases at V and 7 bases at J; junction bases unmatched: 14. The CDR3 covers 16 residues. The DNA for the CDR3 is TGTGCCTGGAGTCACTTAGGACAGGGGGGAGTTCGGGAGCAGTACTTC. Translation: CAWSHLGQGGVREQYF.

The CDR3 sequence: CAWSPGTGDGYTF. Written as DNA, the CDR3 is TGTGCCTGGAGCCCCGGGACAGGGGACGGCTACACCTTC. The chain recombines TRBV30 with TRBJ1-2; 10 bases line up with TRBD1. Looked up from germline, CDR1 is GTSNPN and CDR2 is SVGIG (reference sequence). Trimming at V came to 3 bases and at J to 8 bases, leaving 6 bases not matched to a gene. The CDR3 is 13 amino acids.

As DNA, the CDR3 is TGTGCCAGCAGCTTGAAGGATGGAGCGTCCGAAGCTTTCTTT. Encoded protein: CASSLKDGASEAFF. The gene calls are TRBV5-4 and TRBJ1-1; D is unresolved. CDR1 is SGHNT and CDR2 is YYREEE in the germline V gene (reference sequence). V lost 1 base and J lost 8, with 15 bases in between. The CDR3 contains 14 residues.

The V and J genes are TRBV19 and TRBJ2-7; D gene uncertain. V lost 6 bases to trimming and J lost 1 base, with 13 bases between them. CDR1 is LNHDA and CDR2 is SQIVND in the germline V gene (reference sequence). CDR3 length: 14 residues. Written as DNA, the CDR3 is TGTGCCAGTAGCCAGGTCCTCCTTTCCTACGAGCAGTACTTC. Amino acids: CASSQVLLSYEQYF.

The rearrangement uses TRBV27 and TRBJ2-7, with 7 bases fitting TRBD2. The CDR3 consists of 15 residues. Germline assignment: CDR1 MNHEY and CDR2 SMNVEV (reference sequence). The junction had 9 bases not matched to a gene; V was cut back by 5 bases and J by 2 bases. CDR3 in DNA: TGTGCCAGCAGTAAGGGGTTGGGGGGGGCCTACGAGCAGTACTTC. Amino acid sequence: CASSKGLGGAYEQYF.

This chain connects TRBV29-1 to TRBJ1-1, with TRBD1 as a possible D gene (6 bases). V lost 8 bases, J lost 3 bases, and 13 bases lay in between. The CDR3 spans 12 residues. Germline lookup yields CDR1 SQVTM and CDR2 ANQGSEA. The CDR3 nucleotides read TGCAGCTCGGGGGAGGGGGACACTGAAGCTTTCTTT. As protein: CSSGEGDTEAFF.

This chain links TRBV9 with TRBJ2-7; 8 positions agree with TRBD2. The CDR3 spans 16 residues. Germline V lookup: CDR1 SGDLS, CDR2 YYNGEE. With V trimmed by 1 base and J by 1 base, 7 bases remained unmatched. The CDR3 region has the DNA TGTGCCAGCAGCGTATCGGGGGGGAGTGGGTCCTACGAGCAGTACTTC. Its translation: CASSVSGGSGSYEQYF.

This sequence joins TRBV28 and TRBJ2-3, with TRBD1 matching over 7 bases. With 4 bases clipped from V and 0 bases from J, the junction kept 10 bases outside the gene matches. Germline lookup yields CDR1 MDHEN and CDR2 SYDVKM. CDR3 length equals 17 residues. The CDR3 spells CASSSLGTVSSTDTQYF. Here the CDR3 DNA reads TGTGCCAGCAGTTCACTAGGGACAGTCTCTAGCACAGATACGCAGTATTTT.

The chain uses TRBV7-7 and TRBJ1-3; 7 bases align to TRBD1. Germline V gene lookup returns CDR1 SSHAT and CDR2 FNYEAQ (reference sequence). Germline trimming cut 5 bases from V and 4 bases from J; bases unmatched to any gene: 5. The CDR3 covers 14 residues. The CDR3 nucleotides read TGTGCCAGCAGCGTAGGGGGCGCGGGAAACACCATATATTTT. Amino acid sequence: CASSVGGAGNTIYF.

The DNA of the CDR3 is TGCGCCAGCAGCCAAGATCCCTTGACAGGGGTCGGCGAGCAGTTCTTC. Translated: CASSQDPLTGVGEQFF. J is TRBJ2-1 and V is TRBV4-3; 8 nucleotides align to TRBD1. Losses at the gene ends were 0 bases for V and 10 bases for J; bases not matched to a gene: 11. Germline CDR1 reads LGHNA; CDR2 reads YSLEER. The CDR3 spans 16 residues.

The CDR3 reads CASSTPDSQNTEAFF. The CDR3 DNA reads as TGTGCCAGCAGCACGCCGGACAGCCAGAACACTGAAGCTTTCTTT. This chain connects TRBV13 to TRBJ1-1; D might be TRBD1 (6 bases). The CDR3 has 15 amino acids. From germline, CDR1 is PRHDT and CDR2 FYEKMQ (reference sequence). The germline V and J ends were trimmed by 5 bases and 1 base, with 14 bases remaining between them.

This chain joins TRBV10-3 and TRBJ2-3, with 10 bases fitting TRBD2. Germline V gives CDR1 ENHRY, CDR2 SYGVKD. The CDR3 runs 18 residues. After removal of 0 bases from V and 2 bases from J, the junction contained 8 bases not matched to a gene. The chain's CDR3 is CAISESKASGGSTDTQYF. CDR3 DNA sequence: TGTGCCATCAGTGAGTCGAAGGCTAGCGGGGGTTCCACAGATACGCAGTATTTT.

The V call is TRBV7-6, the J call TRBJ2-3, with D possibly being TRBD2 (5 bases). Germline CDR1 is SGHVS and CDR2 is FNYEAQ. The germline V and J ends were trimmed by 1 base and 6 bases, with 11 bases remaining between them. CDR3 size: 14 residues. The CDR3 region has the DNA TGTGCCAGCAGCTTAGGTCCTAGCCCGGATACGCAGTATTTT. It codes for CASSLGPSPDTQYF. Full variable domain (outside the CDR3, taken from reference TRBV7-6 and TRBJ2-3): GAGVSQSPRYKVTKRGQDVALRCDPISGHVSLYWYRQALGQGPEFLTYFNYEAQQDKSGLPNDRFSAERPEGSISTLTIQRTEQRDSAMYRCASSLGPSPDTQYFGPGTRLTVL.

The chain employs TRBV7-6 and TRBJ2-7, with 8 positions matching TRBD1. Germline assignment: CDR1 SGHVS and CDR2 FNYEAQ. The junction had 3 bases not matched to a gene; V was cut back by 5 bases and J by 0 bases. This CDR3 contains 14 residues. CDR3 DNA sequence: TGTGCCAGCAGCCCGGGACAGGTCTCCTACGAGCAGTACTTC. This translates into CASSPGQVSYEQYF.

The chain is built from TRBV9 and TRBJ2-3; perhaps TRBD2 as D (5 bases). Germline values: CDR1 SGDLS, CDR2 YYNGEE. Trimming took 3 bases from V and 0 from J, leaving 8 bases between them. The CDR3 extends over 14 amino acids. In nucleotides, the CDR3 is TGTGCCAGCAGCGCCCGGGGAAGCACAGATACGCAGTATTTT. Translated, it gives CASSARGSTDTQYF.

The chain recombines TRBV20-1 with TRBJ1-2; D might be TRBD1 (5 bases). The CDR3 has 11 amino acids. Trimming took off 2 bases at V and 4 bases at J, with 5 bases between the two ends. Looked up from germline, CDR1 is DFQATT and CDR2 is SNEGSKA (reference sequence). The CDR3 loop is CSARTGYGYTF. DNA of the CDR3: TGCAGTGCTAGAACAGGCTATGGCTACACCTTC.

The V gene is TRBV10-3, the J gene TRBJ2-7; TRBD2 aligns across 12 bases. The V gene's germline CDR1 is ENHRY and CDR2 SYGVKD. The CDR3 is 15 residues long. The V segment lost 10 bases and the J segment 7 bases; nucleotides outside the gene matches: 14. This chain's CDR3 is CATMTLAGGPGEQYF. The CDR3, as DNA: TGTGCCACGATGACCCTAGCGGGGGGGCCAGGGGAGCAGTACTTC.

V usage is TRBV15 and J usage is TRBJ2-7, with 8 nucleotides matching TRBD1. V lost 6 bases and J lost 7; bases outside the gene matches: 14. CDR1 is LNHNV, CDR2 YYDKDF, per germline (reference sequence). There are 15 residues in the CDR3. Written as DNA, the CDR3 is TGTGCCACCAGAGATACAGGGGGTTACATCGGAGAGCAGTACTTC. It is translated as CATRDTGGYIGEQYF.